These 8 T cell receptor beta chains were all obtained from the same sample, sequenced in a study of blood T cell repertoires in COVID-19 (dated by TCRdb to about 2020). The library was generated by the immunoSEQ multiplex PCR assay. TCRdb took over this immuneACCESS table, retaining in-frame rearrangements with V and J assigned. Such tables are incomplete; in checked studies, under half of the missing clones stem from an unresolved V gene, and the remainder is unexplained. In this sample the table shows around 270,000 clones, about 87% of which occur a single time. The ten biggest clones cover under 4.5% of the sample. Sample: peripheral blood. The receptor set was obtained from a man aged 55 to 70 who had recovered from COVID-19.

The count of this clone is one. The J gene is TRBJ2-3, the V gene TRBV23-1, with 7 bases aligning to TRBD1. TRBV23-1 is an ORF, with its function uncertain. The CDR3 consists of 15 residues. V lost 4 bases, J lost 4 bases, and 8 bases stayed unmatched. Written as DNA, the CDR3 is TGCGCCAGCAGTCCCCTACAGGGGCGACCAGATACGCAGTATTTT. Translation: CASSPLQGRPDTQYF.

The chain links TRBV28 to TRBJ1-3, with TRBD1 matching over 10 bases. Unmatched junction bases numbered 3, after V lost 6 bases and J lost 4 bases. This CDR3 is 14 amino acids long. The V gene's germline CDR1 is MDHEN and CDR2 SYDVKM. The DNA of the CDR3 is TGTGCCAGCAGGGGACAGGGGTCAGGAAACACCATATATTTT. Protein product: CASRGQGSGNTIYF.

This clone appeared many times. The chain is built from TRBV4-2 and TRBJ2-1; 9 bases fit TRBD2. With V trimmed by 4 bases and J by 8 bases, 6 bases remained unmatched. Germline V gene sequence: CDR1 LGHNA, CDR2 YNFKEQ. The CDR3 loop spans 14 amino acids. CDR3 sequence: CASSPAGGWDEQFF. CDR3 bases: TGTGCCAGCAGCCCAGCGGGGGGTTGGGATGAGCAGTTCTTC.

The chain carries TRBV27 and TRBJ1-5; D perhaps matches TRBD1 (6 bases). Germline CDR1 and CDR2: MNHEY and SMNVEV (reference sequence). CDR3 size: 15 residues. Trimming stripped 1 base from V and 2 bases from J, with 9 bases between. The CDR3 region has the DNA TGTGCCAGCAGTTTATGGGGGCTCGGCAATCAGCCCCAGCATTTT. This translates into CASSLWGLGNQPQHF.

J is TRBJ2-2 and V is TRBV5-6; D call uncertain. V was clipped by 6 bases and J by 5 bases, with 5 bases between them. Germline lookup yields CDR1 SGHDT and CDR2 YYEEEE. The CDR3 length is 11 residues. CDR3 sequence (DNA): TGTGCCAGCACCAGGACCGGGGAGCTGTTTTTT. Its translation: CASTRTGELFF.

V and J are TRBV4-2 and TRBJ2-7; the match to TRBD1 covers 12 bases. There are 16 residues in the CDR3. Germline CDR1 is LGHNA and CDR2 is YNFKEQ. The V gene end was trimmed by 5 bases and the J gene end by 1 base; junction bases not matched to a gene: 6. DNA of the CDR3: TGTGCCAGCAGCAACTGGGACAGGGGGCGTTCCTACGAGCAGTACTTC. This encodes CASSNWDRGRSYEQYF.

This chain links TRBV7-9 with TRBJ1-5; the match to TRBD1 covers 8 bases. The CDR3 loop spans 15 amino acids. The V segment lost 4 bases and the J segment 2 bases; nucleotides outside the gene matches: 4. Germline V gene data show CDR1 as SEHNR and CDR2 as FQNEAQ (reference sequence). CDR3 nucleotides: TGTGCCAGCAGCTCAGACAGGGGAGGCAATCAGCCCCAGCATTTT. The encoded protein is CASSSDRGGNQPQHF.

The genes are TRBV5-1 and TRBJ2-7; D might be TRBD1 (6 bases). The CDR3 covers 15 residues. Germline V gene sequence: CDR1 SGHRS, CDR2 YFSETQ. V was trimmed by 0 bases and J by 3 bases, leaving 13 bases between them. This chain's CDR3 is CASSLVGGSGYEQYF. CDR3 nucleotide sequence: TGCGCCAGCAGCTTGGTAGGGGGAAGTGGCTACGAGCAGTACTTC.